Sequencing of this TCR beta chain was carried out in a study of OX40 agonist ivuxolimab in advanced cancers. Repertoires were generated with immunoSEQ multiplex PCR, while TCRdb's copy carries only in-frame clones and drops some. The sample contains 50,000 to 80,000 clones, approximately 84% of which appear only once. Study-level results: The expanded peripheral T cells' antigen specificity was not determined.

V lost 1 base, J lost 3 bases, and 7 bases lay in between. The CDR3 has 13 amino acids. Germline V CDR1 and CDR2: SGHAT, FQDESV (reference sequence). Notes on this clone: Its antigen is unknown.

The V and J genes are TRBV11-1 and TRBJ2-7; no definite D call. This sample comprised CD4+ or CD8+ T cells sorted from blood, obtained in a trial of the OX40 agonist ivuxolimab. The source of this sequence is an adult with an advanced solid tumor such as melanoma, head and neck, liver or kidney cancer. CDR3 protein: CASSLGGVYEQYF. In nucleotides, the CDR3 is TGTGCCAGCAGCTTAGGTGGAGTCTACGAGCAGTACTTC.